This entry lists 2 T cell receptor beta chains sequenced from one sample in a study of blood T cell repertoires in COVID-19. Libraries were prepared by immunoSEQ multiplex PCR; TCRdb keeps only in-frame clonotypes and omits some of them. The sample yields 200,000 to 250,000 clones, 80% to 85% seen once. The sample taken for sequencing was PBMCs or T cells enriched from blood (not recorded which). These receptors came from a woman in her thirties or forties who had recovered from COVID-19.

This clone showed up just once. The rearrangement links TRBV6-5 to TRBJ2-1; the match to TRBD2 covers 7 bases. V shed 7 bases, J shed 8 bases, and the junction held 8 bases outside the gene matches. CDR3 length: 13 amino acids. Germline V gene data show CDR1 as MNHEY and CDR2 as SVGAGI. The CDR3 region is CASTLAVWDEQFF. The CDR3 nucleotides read TGTGCCAGCACCCTAGCGGTCTGGGATGAGCAGTTCTTC.

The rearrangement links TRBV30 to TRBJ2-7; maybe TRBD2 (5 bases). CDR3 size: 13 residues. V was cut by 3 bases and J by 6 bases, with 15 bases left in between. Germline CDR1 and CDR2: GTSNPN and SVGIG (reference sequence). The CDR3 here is CAWRAGLLGEQYF. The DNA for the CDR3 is TGTGCCTGGAGGGCGGGTCTCCTCGGCGAGCAGTACTTC.